This T cell receptor beta chain comes out of a study of blood T cell repertoires in COVID-19. Study context: The cDNA or gDNA used as material had been derived from T cells, B-cell-depleted T cells, or PBMCs.

In the authors' methods: Estimation of nucleated cell counts was performed using reference gene primer amplification. The assay was immunoSEQ multiplex PCR, and TCRdb's table has in-frame clones only and misses some. The DNA was the basis for D and trimming; V, J and clone size are from that table. This sample carries 170,000 or so clones, about 90% of them seen once, and the ten largest clones take around 7%. Cohort 3 recovered donors had two negative PCRs, clearance, or symptom resolution. V was cut by 4 bases and J by 0 bases, with 10 bases left in between. Germline V gene lookup returns CDR1 SNHLY and CDR2 FYNNEI. The CDR3 is 15 amino acids.

Material for sequencing was PBMCs or T cells enriched from blood (not recorded which). The TCR comes from a woman aged 45-59 years who had recovered from COVID-19. The chain joins TRBV2 to TRBJ1-3; D might be TRBD1 (6 bases). CDR3 DNA: TGTGCCAGCAGTGGACAGGTACCCTCTGGAAACACCATATATTTT. Translated: CASSGQVPSGNTIYF.